In this sample, the clone carrying this T cell receptor beta chain turned up many times. Antigen unknown. These data originate in a study of Graves' ophthalmopathy and Graves' hyperthyroidism. Study-wide results and caveats: Detection in blood was also observed for most expanded thyroid clonotypes above 0.001 frequency.

TCR beta CDR3 regions were amplified from RNA transcripts. The library came from an HTBI-primed first-round RT-PCR and a second-round multiplex PCR. One entry per CDR3 protein, called by TCRdb with MiXCR from the multiplex PCR reads. The sample lists about 640,000 distinct CDR3 sequences; 35% to 45% were seen once. Germline-derived CDR1 and CDR2 are MNHEY and SMNVEV (reference sequence). V lost 8 bases, J lost 6 bases, and 7 bases stayed unmatched. The CDR3 runs to 14 residues. The TCR comes from an adult man with Graves' ophthalmopathy. This rearrangement joins TRBV27 to TRBJ1-4; 9 bases map to TRBD1. Sequences were obtained from peripheral blood. For the CDR3, the DNA is TGTGCCAGCTCATGGGGGACAGGGTATGAAAAACTGTTTTTT. This sequence encodes CASSWGTGYEKLFF.